What follows are 11 T cell receptor beta chains derived from one specimen sequenced in a study of T-cell reconstitution after alpha-beta-depleted transplantation in children. Using unique molecular identifiers, the investigators prepared the TCRbeta library. TCRdb passed the PCR reads through MiXCR, listing each CDR3 protein once. The data contain fewer than 550,000 distinct CDR3 sequences, 9.5% to 12% of them singletons. Sequencing was performed on PBMCs, mostly from graft donor cells, taken 180 days after TCRalphabeta/CD19-depleted stem cell transplant. Every receptor here comes from a female patient aged 2-10 years who had a stem cell transplant for aplastic anemia, so the T cells may come from the graft donor.

The chain combines TRBV7-2 with TRBJ2-3; 10 bases fit TRBD1. Per the germline V gene, CDR1 is SGHTA and CDR2 is FQGNSA. The CDR3 runs 16 residues. The ends lost 6 bases at V and 1 base at J; junction bases unmatched: 7. The CDR3 region is CASRLTGGLGTDTQYF. CDR3 nucleotide sequence: TGTGCCAGCAGATTGACAGGGGGCTTGGGCACAGATACGCAGTATTTT.

In this sample, this clonotype turned up once. This chain joins TRBV10-2 and TRBJ2-5; 12 bases line up with TRBD2. The CDR3 covers 14 residues. Germline assignment: CDR1 WSHSY and CDR2 SAAADI. V was pared by 4 bases and J by 5 bases, with 2 bases of the junction left unmatched. CDR3 coding DNA: TGCGCCAGCAGTGGACTAGCGGGAGTGGAGACCCAGTACTTC. Translation gives CASSGLAGVETQYF.

This clonotype was recorded a few times. This rearrangement joins TRBV15 to TRBJ2-6, with 9 bases matching TRBD1. With V trimmed by 5 bases and J by 1 base, 9 bases remained unmatched. Germline CDR1 LNHNV, CDR2 YYDKDF (reference sequence). The CDR3 has 18 amino acids. The CDR3 is CATSSPGQGPSGANVLTF. CDR3 in DNA: TGTGCCACCAGCTCACCGGGACAGGGCCCTTCTGGGGCCAACGTCCTGACTTTC.

The chain carries TRBV2 and TRBJ2-1, with 8 positions matching TRBD2. The CDR3 sequence is 15 residues long. The germline V gene encodes CDR1 SNHLY and CDR2 FYNNEI. After removal of 0 bases from V and 2 bases from J, the junction contained 0 bases not matched to a gene. Written as DNA, the CDR3 is TGTGCCAGCAGTGAAGCTAGCGGGGCCTACAATGAGCAGTTCTTC. It yields the protein CASSEASGAYNEQFF.

The rearrangement links TRBV19 to TRBJ1-5, with 10 bases lining up with TRBD1. V was clipped by 7 bases and J by 0 bases; unmatched bases: 9. The CDR3 contains 17 residues. Germline CDR1 LNHDA, CDR2 SQIVND (reference sequence). CDR3 DNA: TGTGCCAGTACCGATGGACAGGGGGGGTATAGCAATCAGCCCCAGCATTTT. It translates to CASTDGQGGYSNQPQHF.

The rearrangement joins TRBV18 to TRBJ2-7; 12 bases are shared with TRBD1. Germline V gene data show CDR1 as KGHSH and CDR2 as LQKENI. This CDR3 contains 17 residues. The J segment lost 3 bases and the V segment lost 3 bases, leaving 9 bases of the junction unmatched. The CDR3 nucleotides are TGTGCCAGCTCACCCCGGGACAGGGGGCGATATCTCTACGAGCAGTACGTC. Its translation is CASSPRDRGRYLYEQYV.

This sequence joins TRBV24-1 and TRBJ1-5; D might be TRBD1 (5 bases). The CDR3 length is 16 residues. Germline CDR1 reads KGHDR; CDR2 reads SFDVKD. V was cut by 9 bases and J by 2 bases, with 19 bases left in between. CDR3 sequence (DNA): TGTGCCACCCAACCTAGTCCAGGGCGAGGCAATCAGCCCCAGCATTTT. This translates into CATQPSPGRGNQPQHF.

The chain couples TRBV29-1 to TRBJ2-6; 7 bases match TRBD1. CDR1 and CDR2 (germline): SQVTM, ANQGSEA. J lost 0 bases, V lost 5 bases, and 16 bases had no gene match. The CDR3 has 19 amino acids. The CDR3 reads CSVNGQPGTASSGANVLTF. The CDR3 DNA reads TGCAGCGTTAACGGCCAACCTGGGACAGCCAGCTCTGGGGCCAACGTCCTGACTTTC.

The V call is TRBV5-1, the J call TRBJ1-1; a weak D match, TRBD1 (6 bases). CDR1 is SGHRS, CDR2 YFSETQ, per germline. V was cut by 4 bases and J by 0 bases, with 16 bases left in between. This CDR3 is built from 16 residues. CDR3 DNA: TGCGCCAGCAGCCGGGGGCCAACCTGGGTGAACACTGAAGCTTTCTTT. Its protein is CASSRGPTWVNTEAFF.

CDR3 sequence (DNA): TGTGCCAGCAGCTTAGATCAGATGGGACAGAGCTACACCGGGGAGCTGTTTTTT. Protein: CASSLDQMGQSYTGELFF. This chain links TRBV11-2 with TRBJ2-2, with 7 bases aligning to TRBD1. Trimming took 0 bases from V and 3 from J; bases not matched to a gene: 10. Germline assignment: CDR1 SGHAT and CDR2 FQNNGV. The CDR3 length is 18 residues.

In this sample, this clonotype turned up a few times. The V call is TRBV20-1, the J call TRBJ1-2; D not resolved. The V gene's germline CDR1 is DFQATT and CDR2 SNEGSKA (reference sequence). The CDR3 consists of 13 residues. Trimming shortened V by 0 bases and J by 7 bases, and 12 bases separated the two germline ends. The CDR3 region is CSARDRGVGGYTF. The CDR3 nucleotides read TGCAGTGCTAGAGATCGTGGGGTTGGTGGCTACACCTTC.